Below, 32 T cell receptor beta chains from the same sample are listed, as sequenced in a study of blood T cells in healthy people across ages. Alongside a J-beta primer mix, a sample-barcoded 5' primer served in a second PCR lasting roughly 6 to 12 cycles. TCRdb reprocessed the 5' RACE reads via MiXCR and lists one record per CDR3 protein. The sample lists about 650,000 distinct CDR3 sequences, about 30% seen once, with 15% in the top ten. The specimen sequenced was blood. Receptors were obtained from a woman of 80 years or more in good health.

At least ten counts were recorded for this clonotype. This chain links TRBV5-1 with TRBJ1-2; the match to TRBD1 covers 9 bases. The ends lost 5 bases at V and 3 bases at J; junction bases unmatched: 5. This CDR3 region has 14 residues. The germline V gene has CDR1 SGHRS and CDR2 YFSETQ. The CDR3 reads CASSSTGGYYGYTF. Written as DNA, the CDR3 is TGCGCCAGCAGTTCTACAGGGGGCTACTATGGCTACACCTTC.

This clonotype appeared many times. A much larger clonotype is one base distant, so this may be a read error. This chain uses TRBV7-9 with TRBJ2-1; D not certain. The J call may be in error: the DNA end matches TRBJ2-7 better. Germline lookup yields CDR1 SEHNR and CDR2 FQNEAQ (reference sequence). This CDR3 is built from 14 residues. CDR3 residues: CASSLVGSYNEQYF. For the CDR3, the DNA is TGTGCCAGCAGCTTAGTAGGCTCCTACAATGAGCAGTACTTC.

The chain carries TRBV29-1 and TRBJ2-3; 7 nucleotides match TRBD2. From germline, CDR1 is SQVTM and CDR2 ANQGSEA. V lost 7 bases to trimming and J lost 9 bases; unmatched junction nucleotides: 16. The CDR3 is 14 amino acids. The CDR3: CSASGLVAVGTQYF. The CDR3 coding sequence is TGCAGCGCCTCAGGACTAGTTGCGGTAGGCACGCAGTATTTT.

This clonotype has at least ten counts. The chain is built from TRBV12-3 or TRBV12-4 and TRBJ2-7, with TRBD1 matching 9 bases. V shed 0 bases, J shed 2 bases, and the junction held 5 bases outside the gene matches. The CDR3 has 16 residues. The CDR3 region has the DNA TGTGCCAGCAGTTTAGCGACAGGACAGGGGCCCTACGAGCAGTACTTC. This encodes CASSLATGQGPYEQYF.

The table lists this clonotype with a few counts. The V gene is TRBV12-3 or TRBV12-4, the J gene TRBJ2-2; D not certain. The CDR3 has 14 residues. Deletions cut 7 bases from V and 2 bases from J, with 11 bases between. DNA of the CDR3: TGTGCCAGCATCCCCGCATTAAACACCGGGGAGCTGTTTTTT. Amino acids: CASIPALNTGELFF.

The gene calls are TRBV7-2 and TRBJ2-3; D is uncertain. The germline V gene has CDR1 SGHTA and CDR2 FQGNSA. The V end lost 5 bases, the J end lost 3 bases, and 15 bases lay between the germline ends. The CDR3 loop spans 15 amino acids. The CDR3 sequence: CASSLFQLGTDTQYF. DNA of the CDR3: TGTGCCAGCAGCCTTTTCCAGTTAGGTACAGATACGCAGTATTTT.

This clonotype was counted at least ten times. V usage is TRBV7-2 and J usage is TRBJ2-1; weak D call: TRBD2 (7 bases). The V end lost 0 bases, the J end lost 4 bases, and 13 bases lay between the germline ends. CDR3 length: 16 residues. Germline CDR1 SGHTA, CDR2 FQGNSA. The CDR3 spells CASSLAGAGAYNEQFF. The CDR3 nucleotides read TGTGCCAGCAGCTTAGCGGGGGCGGGGGCTTACAATGAGCAGTTCTTC.

This clonotype was counted only a few times. This may arise from a read error, as a much more abundant clone is one base away. The V gene is TRBV20-1, the J gene TRBJ2-6, with a tentative D call TRBD1 (5 bases). CDR1 and CDR2 from the germline V gene are DFQATT and SNEGSKA (reference sequence). Trimming cost V 6 bases and J 18 bases, with 27 bases left between them. The CDR3 sequence is 14 residues long. CDR3 amino acids: CSATFFSGANARTF. The CDR3 coding sequence is TGCAGTGCCACCTTCTTCTCTGGGGCCAACGCCCGGACTTTC.

This clonotype was counted at least ten times. The chain uses TRBV5-1 and TRBJ2-7; D may be TRBD1 or TRBD2 (5 bases each). This CDR3 is built from 15 residues. From germline, CDR1 is SGHRS and CDR2 YFSETQ. Trimming stripped 5 bases from V and 6 bases from J, with 21 bases between. The CDR3 coding sequence is TGCGCCAGCAGGGATGGGACGGGTACCTCGGGCGAGCAGTACTTC. Residues: CASRDGTGTSGEQYF.

The sample holds many counts of this clonotype. The V and J genes are TRBV11-2 and TRBJ2-7, with 8 bases that match TRBD2. V shed 5 bases, J shed 3 bases, and the junction held 9 bases outside the gene matches. CDR3 size: 15 residues. CDR1 and CDR2 (germline): SGHAT, FQNNGV. CDR3 DNA sequence: TGTGCCAGCAGCGCCCGGGTAGCGGGAAACTACGAGCAGTACTTC. It encodes CASSARVAGNYEQYF.

This clonotype has ten or more counts. The rearrangement joins TRBV7-2 to TRBJ2-5; the D gene is possibly TRBD2 (5 bases). Looked up from germline, CDR1 is SGHTA and CDR2 is FQGNSA. V was pared by 5 bases and J by 4 bases, with 14 bases between. This CDR3 comprises 14 residues. CDR3 region: CASSKVPRVETQYF. CDR3 DNA: TGTGCCAGCAGCAAAGTACCGAGGGTAGAGACCCAGTACTTC.

About this clonotype itself: It may be a read error: a sequence one base away is much more abundant. CDR3 amino acids: CASSHPGWPYAQYF. The CDR3 nucleotides read TGTGCCAGCAGCCACCCGGGGTGGCCCTACGCGCAGTACTTC. The chain uses TRBV5-4 and TRBJ2-4; maybe TRBD2 (5 bases). The CDR3 is made up of 14 amino acids. V lost 4 bases to trimming and J lost 13 bases, with 21 bases between them. Germline V gene sequence: CDR1 SGHNT, CDR2 YYREEE (reference sequence). The full variable domain, with the rest looked up from reference TRBV5-4 and TRBJ2-4, is ETGVTQSPTHLIKTRGQQVTLRCSSQSGHNTVSWYQQALGQGPQFIFQYYREEENGRGNFPPRFSGLQFPNYSSELNVNALELDDSALYLCASSHPGWPYAQYFGAGTRLSVL.

This clonotype was seen at least ten times. The chain couples TRBV4-2 to TRBJ2-3; 11 bases align to TRBD2. V lost 4 bases, J lost 2 bases, and 5 bases stayed unmatched. Germline V gives CDR1 LGHNA, CDR2 YNFKEQ. CDR3 length: 16 amino acids. The CDR3 loop reads CASSLVAGGVTDTQYF. The CDR3 DNA is TGTGCCAGCAGCCTCGTAGCGGGGGGGGTCACAGATACGCAGTATTTT.

This clonotype occurred many times. The chain uses TRBV28 and TRBJ2-1, with a possible D match to TRBD2 (7 bases). V lost 10 bases to trimming and J lost 4 bases, with 17 bases between them. This CDR3 comprises 14 residues. The germline V gene encodes CDR1 MDHEN and CDR2 SYDVKM. The CDR3 protein is CATAGAPRYNEQFF. The CDR3 DNA follows: TGTGCCACCGCGGGGGCCCCAAGGTACAATGAGCAGTTCTTC.

This sequence joins TRBV12-3 or TRBV12-4 and TRBJ2-3; a weak D match, TRBD2 (5 bases). The CDR3 is 15 residues long. V shed 2 bases and J shed 4 bases, with 13 bases lying between them. The CDR3 DNA is TGTGCCAGCAGTTTAAGGCGGGTAGACGCAGATACGCAGTATTTT. Its translation: CASSLRRVDADTQYF.

This clonotype was seen at least ten times. A single base separates this from a much larger clone, so it may be a read error. This sequence joins TRBV6-2 or TRBV6-3 and TRBJ2-1; D is ambiguous. Germline loops: CDR1 MNHEY, CDR2 SVGEGT. The CDR3 spans 14 residues. Trimming removed 0 bases from V and 6 bases from J, with 9 bases in between. The CDR3 sequence is CASSYSGPRNEQFF. CDR3 DNA sequence: TGTGCCAGCAGTTACTCAGGGCCACGCAATGAGCAGTTCTTC.

This chain links TRBV7-2 with TRBJ2-2; D not certain. V was trimmed by 2 bases and J by 1 base, leaving 5 bases between them. Per the germline V gene, CDR1 is SGHTA and CDR2 is FQGNSA. The CDR3 sequence is 14 residues long. The CDR3 bases are TGTACCAGCAGCTTAATGGGGAACACCGGGGAGCTGTTTTTT. This codes for CTSSLMGNTGELFF.

This clonotype has ten or more counts. The chain has TRBV11-2 and TRBJ2-4; 12 bases map to TRBD1. The length of the CDR3 is 14 residues. Germline CDR1 is SGHAT and CDR2 is FQNNGV. V lost 4 bases to trimming and J lost 13 bases; unmatched junction nucleotides: 8. CDR3 in amino acids: CASSWGTGGREQYF. The CDR3 nucleotides read TGTGCCAGCAGCTGGGGGACAGGGGGCCGGGAGCAGTACTTC.

The chain combines TRBV20-1 with TRBJ2-5; D perhaps matches TRBD2 (6 bases). CDR3 length: 15 residues. Trimming removed 3 bases from V and 1 base from J, with 15 bases in between. CDR1 is DFQATT and CDR2 is SNEGSKA in the germline V gene (reference sequence). In DNA, the CDR3 is TGCAGTGCTAGCCCTTATAGCGGTTCCCAAGAGACCCAGTACTTC. It specifies CSASPYSGSQETQYF.

As to this clonotype: Because the CDR3 is missing its conserved closing phenylalanine or tryptophan, this is likely a read error. Here the CDR3 DNA reads TGCGCTAGCAGTGAGGGCACAGATACGCAGTATTCT. Residues: CASSEGTDTQYS. The J gene is TRBJ2-3, the V gene TRBV10-2; D unclear. Germline-derived CDR1 and CDR2 are WSHSY and SAAADI. The CDR3 extends over 12 amino acids.

This clonotype was seen a handful of times. V gene TRBV11-2 combines with J gene TRBJ2-2; tentatively, D is TRBD1 (8 bases). CDR1 and CDR2 (germline): SGHAT, FQNNGV. The CDR3 consists of 16 residues. V was trimmed by 5 bases and J by 5 bases, leaving 18 bases between them. DNA of the CDR3: TGTGCCAGCAGCCCGACGACAGGGGAGGGGACCGGGGAGCTGTTTTTT. It translates to CASSPTTGEGTGELFF.

This clonotype was observed at least ten times. The chain links TRBV9 to TRBJ2-3; the match to TRBD1 covers 8 bases. After removal of 4 bases from V and 2 bases from J, the junction contained 6 bases not matched to a gene. Per germline, CDR1 SGDLS and CDR2 YYNGEE. The CDR3 has 15 amino acids. CDR3 DNA sequence: TGTGCCAGCAGCCCGACAGGGGCGCACACAGATACGCAGTATTTT. Its protein product is CASSPTGAHTDTQYF.

A few counts support this clonotype. This chain uses TRBV30 with TRBJ2-1, with 7 bases matching TRBD1. Germline CDR1 reads GTSNPN; CDR2 reads SVGIG (reference sequence). The CDR3 is 14 amino acids. V dropped 4 bases and J dropped 4; count of bases not matched to a gene: 7. The DNA of the CDR3 is TGTGCCTGGAAGGGACCAGGGGGTTACAATGAGCAGTTCTTC. The encoded protein is CAWKGPGGYNEQFF.

This clonotype was detected ten times or more. The chain couples TRBV5-6 to TRBJ2-3, with D unclear. Germline V CDR1 and CDR2: SGHDT, YYEEEE. V gave up 4 bases and J gave up 0 bases, with 12 bases separating them. The CDR3 loop spans 15 amino acids. The CDR3 protein is CASSRWQVSTDTQYF. DNA for the CDR3: TGTGCCAGCAGCCGTTGGCAGGTCAGCACAGATACGCAGTATTTT.

This clonotype was seen at least ten times. The junction and the germline gene differ at one end; a read error may be behind it. The rearrangement uses TRBV20-1 and TRBJ2-7; 9 nucleotides match TRBD1. This CDR3 is built from 12 residues. Germline loops: CDR1 DFQATT, CDR2 SNEGSKA (reference sequence). The CDR3 nucleotides read TGCAGCGCTACGGGACAGGGATACGAGCAGTACTTC. Protein product: CSATGQGYEQYF.

As to this clonotype: This may be a read error, as it is one base from a much larger clone. The chain has TRBV7-9 and TRBJ2-5; 7 nucleotides agree with TRBD1. Germline V gene data show CDR1 as SEHNR and CDR2 as FQNEAQ (reference sequence). This CDR3 is built from 15 residues. V lost 0 bases and J lost 11; bases outside the gene matches: 12. The CDR3 spells CASSLAGGAGNEQYF. DNA of the CDR3: TGTGCCAGCAGCTTAGCAGGGGGCGCGGGTAATGAGCAGTACTTC.

This clonotype was seen repeatedly, ten times or more. The rearrangement links TRBV19 to TRBJ2-7; 7 bases match TRBD1. The CDR3 extends over 13 amino acids. Germline trimming cut 8 bases from V and 0 bases from J; bases unmatched to any gene: 4. The germline gives CDR1 LNHDA, CDR2 SQIVND (reference sequence). CDR3 in amino acids: CASHRGNSYEQYF. The CDR3 DNA reads as TGTGCCAGTCACAGGGGTAACTCCTACGAGCAGTACTTC.

This clonotype occurred many times. The chain is built from TRBV3-1 and TRBJ2-7, with D tentatively TRBD1 or TRBD2 (5 bases each). V lost 1 base, J lost 0 bases, and 10 bases lay in between. Germline CDR1 reads LGHDT; CDR2 reads YNNKEL (reference sequence). The CDR3 extends over 15 amino acids. CDR3 loop: CASSQGFGTSYEQYF. The DNA of the CDR3 is TGTGCCAGCAGCCAAGGTTTTGGGACCTCCTACGAGCAGTACTTC.

At least ten counts were recorded for this clonotype. The chain is built from TRBV5-1 and TRBJ1-4; D gene uncertain. This CDR3 spans 16 amino acids. V shed 2 bases and J shed 0 bases, with 11 bases lying between them. Germline CDR1 is SGHRS and CDR2 is YFSETQ. In DNA, the CDR3 is TGCGCCAGCAGCTTAGGGAATACTGCAACTAATGAAAAACTGTTTTTT. As protein: CASSLGNTATNEKLFF.

Ten or more counts support this clonotype. The gene calls are TRBV7-2 and TRBJ2-1, with 8 bases aligning to TRBD2. Germline V gene lookup returns CDR1 SGHTA and CDR2 FQGNSA. This CDR3 is 16 amino acids long. With 1 base clipped from V and 7 bases from J, the junction kept 9 bases outside the gene matches. Written as DNA, the CDR3 is TGTGCCAGCAGCTTAGGAGGAGGACTAGCTCAGAATGAGCAGTTCTTC. Its translation is CASSLGGGLAQNEQFF.

As concerns this clonotype: One base away lies a much larger clone, so this may be a sequencing read error. The chain recombines TRBV5-1 with TRBJ2-5; D uncertain. TRBJ2-1 matches the DNA end more closely, so the J call is doubtful. Germline V gene sequence: CDR1 SGHRS, CDR2 YFSETQ. The CDR3 covers 11 residues. The CDR3 is CASSDEETQFF. The CDR3 DNA is TGCGCCAGCAGCGACGAAGAGACCCAGTTCTTC.

A remark on this clonotype: A much larger clonotype is one base distant, so this may be a read error. This rearrangement joins TRBV7-6 to TRBJ2-1; 11 bases agree with TRBD2. The germline gives CDR1 SGHVS, CDR2 FNYEAQ. The junction had 12 bases not matched to a gene; V was cut back by 6 bases and J by 8 bases. This CDR3 is built from 16 residues. As DNA, the CDR3 is TGTGCCAGCAGTCCACGACTAGCGGGGAGGCGGGATGAGCAGTTCTTC. This codes for CASSPRLAGRRDEQFF.